This T cell receptor beta chain was identified during a study of CD8 T cells in ankylosing spondylitis (dated by TCRdb to about 2017). In terms of the full investigation: The study profiled T cell receptor beta repertoires in healthy donors and ankylosing spondylitis patients to find disease-linked TCR variants. In total, the full study cohort was made up of roughly 110 healthy donors and about two dozen ankylosing spondylitis patients. Samples of peripheral blood were taken, and for ankylosing spondylitis patients, synovial fluid was collected as well. Overall study results and their limits: Some TCR beta motif variants had previously been reported in synovial fluid and blood of reactive arthritis patients, which suggested common disease-initiation mechanisms. The disease-linked clones had a CD8+ phenotype and were found at relatively low frequencies in peripheral blood. The disease-linked clones were reported as significantly enriched in matched synovial fluid samples from ankylosing spondylitis patients. Blood from ankylosing spondylitis patients appeared to be characterized by a TCR beta motif composed of under 10 highly homologous amino acid variants.

TCRdb lists the instrument as Illumina HiSeq 2500. Quantitative 5'-RACE with molecular barcodes was the method used to prepare the TCR beta libraries. From the authors' description of their analysis: Disease-linked TCR variants were identified with a new computational method built on a probabilistic model of VDJ rearrangement. TCRdb reran the public reads through fastp at Q25 and MiXCR, keeping productive beta chains. Rows with one shared CDR3 protein collapse into an entry with the most common genes and DNA. The V and J calls reflect TCRdb's pipeline rather than the authors' work. The table for this sample lists 50,000 to 75,000 distinct CDR3 sequences; 6.2% of them were counted only once. Of the sample, about 5% is held by the ten largest clones. V has 3 bases trimmed and J has 4 bases trimmed; junction bases matching no gene number 5. CDR1 SGHRS and CDR2 YFSETQ were looked up in the germline V gene. The CDR3 goes from the cysteine to the phenylalanine over 14 residues. Kept here is only the CDR3 DNA, which spans 42 bases and is read in frame from base 1.

Synovial fluid samples were matched to blood samples from the same ankylosing spondylitis patients. Many counts were recorded for this clonotype. Its antigen remains unidentified. No base qualities exist here, and no much larger clone lies one base off it. The sequenced material came from synovial fluid, either unsorted or a sorted T cell fraction (not recorded which). The clonotype originates from a male donor with ankylosing spondylitis. The sequence joins TRBV5-1 to TRBJ1-1, with TRBD1 matching 8 junction bases. For the CDR3, the sequence is CASSWTGRSTEAFF. The nucleotide sequence is TGCGCCAGCAGCTGGACAGGGCGTAGCACTGAAGCTTTCTTT.